The 10 T cell receptor beta chains below were found in one sample sequenced in a study of shared clonotypes between healthy human individuals. TCRdb's table, derived via immunoSEQ multiplex PCR, lists solely in-frame clones and lacks some. The sample lists about 1 million clones, around 76% occurring once. The material sequenced was memory CD4+ T cells sorted from blood. Indicated subset: CD45RA-negative fraction. The receptors were sampled from a man younger than 30 in good health.

This clone was counted between two and nine times. This rearrangement joins TRBV6-6 to TRBJ2-5, with D unresolved. Germline-derived CDR1 and CDR2 are MNHNY and SVGAGI (reference sequence). V gave up 8 bases and J gave up 4 bases, with 14 bases separating them. There are 13 residues in the CDR3. CDR3 in DNA: TGTGCCAGCTCCTCTAGGGCTCGAGAGACCCAGTACTTC. Amino acids: CASSSRARETQYF.

In its sample, this clone was seen a few times. The sample holds other DNA sequences that translate to the same CDR3. The chain carries TRBV30 and TRBJ1-5; the match to TRBD1 covers 10 bases. After removal of 3 bases from V and 5 bases from J, the junction contained 1 base not matched to a gene. This CDR3 is 13 amino acids long. CDR1 is GTSNPN and CDR2 is SVGIG in the germline V gene (reference sequence). In DNA, the CDR3 is TGTGCCTGGAGGGGGACAGGGGATCAGCCCCAGCATTTT. This codes for CAWRGTGDQPQHF.

This chain connects TRBV27 to TRBJ2-3; 12 nucleotides agree with TRBD2. Germline V gives CDR1 MNHEY, CDR2 SMNVEV (reference sequence). Germline trimming cut 8 bases from V and 5 bases from J; bases unmatched to any gene: 17. There are 18 residues in the CDR3. This CDR3 is CASPPGGRLAGAGDTQYF. The CDR3 coding sequence is TGTGCCAGCCCCCCCGGGGGGCGACTAGCGGGGGCCGGAGATACGCAGTATTTT.

Turning to this clone: Within the sample, other DNA sequences also encode this same CDR3. The rearrangement links TRBV20-1 to TRBJ2-3; unclear D gene. CDR3 size: 11 residues. Trimming pared 3 bases from V and 3 bases from J, leaving 4 bases between. Germline values: CDR1 DFQATT, CDR2 SNEGSKA (reference sequence). Here the CDR3 DNA reads TGCAGTGCTAGCCCTACAGATACGCAGTATTTT. Protein: CSASPTDTQYF.

The gene calls are TRBV25-1 and TRBJ1-5, with D tentatively TRBD1 (5 bases). The germline V gene has CDR1 MGHDK and CDR2 SYGVNS. The CDR3 runs 14 residues. V was clipped by 4 bases and J by 3 bases, with 10 bases between them. CDR3 nucleotide sequence: TGTGCCAGCAGTGGACAGACCCTCAATCAGCCCCAGCATTTT. Translating it yields CASSGQTLNQPQHF.

In its sample, this clone was seen once. The chain uses TRBV9 and TRBJ2-5; D is possibly TRBD1 or TRBD2 (5 bases each). This CDR3 has 15 amino acids. The V end was cut by 5 bases, the J end by 2 bases, with 16 bases between. The germline V gene has CDR1 SGDLS and CDR2 YYNGEE. The CDR3 sequence: CASSTSGRGQETQYF. CDR3 nucleotide sequence: TGTGCCAGCAGTACCTCGGGGCGCGGTCAAGAGACCCAGTACTTC.

The genes are TRBV11-3 and TRBJ2-3; TRBD2 matches 7 bases. Per germline, CDR1 SGHNT and CDR2 YENEEA. This CDR3 spans 15 amino acids. V shed 3 bases and J 2 bases; nucleotides not matched to a gene: 5. DNA for the CDR3: TGTGCCAGCAGCTTGGGGACTAAAGACACAGATACGCAGTATTTT. It specifies CASSLGTKDTDTQYF.

The sample holds many counts of this clone. The chain is built from TRBV10-1 and TRBJ2-4, with D perhaps TRBD1 (5 bases). V was cut by 3 bases and J by 2 bases, with 8 bases left in between. Per the germline V gene, CDR1 is WNHNN and CDR2 is SYGVQD (reference sequence). The CDR3 is 14 amino acids. This chain's CDR3 is CASSERGPKNIQYF. The CDR3 DNA sequence: TGCGCCAGCAGTGAAAGGGGCCCCAAAAACATTCAGTACTTC.

The rearrangement links TRBV29-1 to TRBJ2-7; 7 bases line up with TRBD1. The V gene's germline CDR1 is SQVTM and CDR2 ANQGSEA. The CDR3 covers 13 residues. The CDR3 coding sequence is TGCAATCGGACAGGTCGGCCCTCCTACGAGCAGTACTTC. It codes for CNRTGRPSYEQYF.

The chain has TRBV2 and TRBJ2-3; 9 bases agree with TRBD1. V lost 5 bases and J lost 4; bases outside the gene matches: 7. CDR1 is SNHLY, CDR2 FYNNEI, per germline. The CDR3 is 15 residues long. CDR3 loop: CASSRVQGAADTQYF. CDR3 bases: TGTGCCAGCAGTCGGGTACAGGGGGCCGCAGATACGCAGTATTTT.